The next 8 T cell receptor beta chains were all read from a single sample in a study of blood T cell repertoires in COVID-19. Libraries were prepared by immunoSEQ multiplex PCR; TCRdb keeps only in-frame clonotypes and omits some of them. The sample has about 140,000 clones; 70% to 80% are singletons. The specimen sequenced was peripheral blood. Receptors originate from a woman over 75 with active or convalescent COVID-19.

This sequence joins TRBV30 and TRBJ1-5; TRBD1 matches at 10 bases. Germline V gene sequence: CDR1 GTSNPN, CDR2 SVGIG (reference sequence). The CDR3 covers 13 residues. V was clipped by 6 bases and J by 7 bases; unmatched bases: 6. The CDR3 DNA reads TGTGCCTGTAAGACAGGGGGCGACCAGCCCCAGCATTTT. The encoded protein is CACKTGGDQPQHF.

The CDR3 sequence: CAWSVYHGTEAFF. CDR3 coding DNA: TGTGCCTGGAGTGTATACCACGGCACTGAAGCTTTCTTT. V and J are TRBV30 and TRBJ1-1; D not certain. The length of the CDR3 is 13 residues. Trimming took 0 bases from V and 4 from J, leaving 9 bases between them. Per the germline V gene, CDR1 is GTSNPN and CDR2 is SVGIG (reference sequence).

V gene TRBV5-6 combines with J gene TRBJ1-5, with 8 bases identical to TRBD1. Germline V gene data show CDR1 as SGHDT and CDR2 as YYEEEE. The CDR3 is 19 residues long. The trim removed 4 bases at V and 0 bases at J, leaving 15 bases unmatched. CDR3 loop: CASSPSAPGGRASNQPQHF. CDR3 coding DNA: TGTGCCAGCAGCCCGTCCGCCCCAGGGGGCCGTGCTAGCAATCAGCCCCAGCATTTT.

V is TRBV28 and J is TRBJ2-3; TRBD2 agrees at 9 bases. CDR3 length: 17 residues. Trimming at V came to 2 bases and at J to 6 bases, leaving 12 bases not matched to a gene. Germline CDR1 is MDHEN and CDR2 is SYDVKM. CDR3 nucleotide sequence: TGTGCCAGCAGTTTAGGGCGGGGGGGCCTTAAGTCGGATACGCAGTATTTT. It translates to CASSLGRGGLKSDTQYF.

The chain links TRBV6-2 or TRBV6-3 to TRBJ2-7; the match to TRBD2 covers 12 bases. The V and J ends lost 0 bases and 2 bases, in that order; junction bases with no gene match: 5. Per germline, CDR1 MNHEY and CDR2 SVGEGT. This CDR3 comprises 17 residues. CDR3 bases: TGTGCCAGCAGTTACTCCCTCCTAGCGGGGGGGCCCTACGAGCAGTACTTC. It is translated as CASSYSLLAGGPYEQYF.

This clone showed up many times. The rearrangement uses TRBV9 and TRBJ1-2, with 9 bases that match TRBD1. Trimming removed 0 bases from V and 1 base from J; junction bases left unmatched: 4. CDR1 SGDLS and CDR2 YYNGEE come from the germline V gene. CDR3 size: 16 residues. CDR3 bases: TGTGCCAGCAGCGTAGAACAGGGGGCGCTTAACTATGGCTACACCTTC. This encodes CASSVEQGALNYGYTF.

The chain combines TRBV30 with TRBJ2-2, with 10 bases identical to TRBD2. The CDR3 extends over 15 amino acids. Germline loops: CDR1 GTSNPN, CDR2 SVGIG (reference sequence). V was clipped by 3 bases and J by 6 bases; unmatched bases: 7. The CDR3 DNA reads as TGTGCCTGGAGGACCCTAGCGGGGGTTGCCGGGGAGCTGTTTTTT. Residues: CAWRTLAGVAGELFF.

Only a few counts were recorded for this clone. The chain uses TRBV10-2 and TRBJ2-1; 9 positions match TRBD2. Looked up from germline, CDR1 is WSHSY and CDR2 is SAAADI. This CDR3 has 16 amino acids. V lost 4 bases and J lost 0; bases outside the gene matches: 4. This CDR3 is CASSALAGLSYNEQFF. The CDR3 DNA sequence: TGCGCCAGCAGTGCACTAGCGGGTCTCTCCTACAATGAGCAGTTCTTC.